One sample yielded the 15 T cell receptor beta chains listed below, sequenced in a study of T cells after yellow fever vaccination. TCRdb re-called the 5' RACE reads with MiXCR, one entry per CDR3 protein. The sample holds roughly 310,000 distinct CDR3 sequences, 3.6% seen once. The sequencing used PBMCs, collected on the day of the yellow fever booster vaccination. The receptors derive from a man younger than 35 who received the YFV17D yellow fever vaccine.

V and J are TRBV2 and TRBJ2-5, with D possibly being TRBD1 or TRBD2 (5 bases each). Germline V gives CDR1 SNHLY, CDR2 FYNNEI. Deletions cut 6 bases from V and 2 bases from J, with 16 bases between. The CDR3 consists of 15 residues. For the CDR3, the DNA is TGTGCCAGCAGGGGGGACGGGTCGACGCAAGAGACCCAGTACTTC. It translates to CASRGDGSTQETQYF.

In its sample, this clonotype was seen many times. The V gene is TRBV18, the J gene TRBJ2-6; D is possibly TRBD1 (5 bases). Germline-derived CDR1 and CDR2 are KGHSH and LQKENI. The V gene lost 2 bases and the J gene lost 4 bases, with 12 bases spanning the gap. The CDR3 contains 16 residues. CDR3 in DNA: TGTGCCAGCTCACCAAATATAGGGGCCGGGGCCAACGTCCTGACTTTC. Protein product: CASSPNIGAGANVLTF.

This clonotype was seen repeatedly, ten times or more. The chain employs TRBV20-1 and TRBJ1-5, with D perhaps TRBD1 (6 bases). V shed 1 base and J shed 3 bases, with 13 bases lying between them. Germline lookup yields CDR1 DFQATT and CDR2 SNEGSKA (reference sequence). The length of the CDR3 is 15 residues. CDR3 DNA sequence: TGCAGTGCTAGAGTCCAGGGGCGGTTCAATCAGCCCCAGCATTTT. It encodes CSARVQGRFNQPQHF.

CDR3 residues: CASSIGSQPQHF. CDR3 bases: TGTGCCAGTAGTATCGGTTCTCAGCCCCAGCATTTT. The rearrangement joins TRBV19 to TRBJ1-5; D remains unclear. Germline values: CDR1 LNHDA, CDR2 SQIVND (reference sequence). V was shortened by 3 bases and J by 6 bases, with 6 bases between the two germline ends. This CDR3 contains 12 residues.

This chain connects TRBV7-2 to TRBJ2-1, with a possible D match to TRBD2 (5 bases). V lost 5 bases, J lost 2 bases, and 13 bases lay in between. The length of the CDR3 is 15 residues. Germline CDR1 reads SGHTA; CDR2 reads FQGNSA. CDR3 sequence (DNA): TGTGCCAGCAGCGCCAACAACGGGGCCTACAATGAGCAGTTCTTC. Protein product: CASSANNGAYNEQFF. Full variable domain (outside the CDR3, taken from reference TRBV7-2 and TRBJ2-1): GAGVSQSPSNKVTEKGKDVELRCDPISGHTALYWYRQSLGQGLEFLIYFQGNSAPDKSGLPSDRFSAERTGGSVSTLTIQRTQQEDSAVYLCASSANNGAYNEQFFGPGTRLTVL.

This clonotype was seen ten or more times. The chain carries TRBV7-9 and TRBJ1-1; D not resolved. Germline V gene sequence: CDR1 SEHNR, CDR2 FQNEAQ (reference sequence). V was clipped by 1 base and J by 3 bases, with 12 bases between them. The CDR3 spans 15 residues. The CDR3 coding sequence is TGTGCCAGCAGCTTAGTATCTCTTCTGGACACTGAAGCTTTCTTT. It specifies CASSLVSLLDTEAFF. The whole variable domain, filled in from reference TRBV7-9 and TRBJ1-1, reads DTGVSQNPRHKITKRGQNVTFRCDPISEHNRLYWYRQTLGQGPEFLTYFQNEAQLEKSRLLSDRFSAERPKGSFSTLEIQRTEQGDSAMYLCASSLVSLLDTEAFFGQGTRLTVV.

This clonotype has at least ten counts. The chain links TRBV30 to TRBJ2-1, with D perhaps matching TRBD1 or TRBD2 (5 bases each). CDR3 length: 13 residues. V dropped 3 bases and J dropped 9 bases, with 15 bases sitting between them. Germline CDR1 and CDR2: GTSNPN and SVGIG (reference sequence). The CDR3 reads CAWRGPSGIEQFF. As DNA, the CDR3 is TGTGCCTGGAGGGGACCTTCGGGAATTGAGCAGTTCTTC. Supplemented by reference TRBV30 and TRBJ2-1, the full variable domain reads SQTIHQWPATLVQPVGSPLSLECTVEGTSNPNLYWYRQAAGRGLQLLFYSVGIGQISSEVPQNLSASRPQDRQFILSSKKLLLSDSGFYLCAWRGPSGIEQFFGPGTRLTVL.

This clonotype was counted many times. The V and J genes are TRBV12-3 or TRBV12-4 and TRBJ1-2, with 8 bases aligning to TRBD1. The CDR3 runs 14 residues. J was trimmed by 6 bases and V by 7 bases; bases with no gene match: 10. CDR3 sequence (DNA): TGTGCCAGCACCCTCGTCCAGGGGGCTCATGGCTACACCTTC. Residues: CASTLVQGAHGYTF.

This clonotype has ten or more counts. This sequence joins TRBV5-4 and TRBJ1-2; D unresolved. The CDR3 length is 13 residues. Trimming stripped 4 bases from V and 8 bases from J, with 15 bases between. Germline CDR1 is SGHNT and CDR2 is YYREEE (reference sequence). The CDR3 spells CASSLDRDGGYTF. CDR3 DNA sequence: TGTGCCAGCAGCCTAGACCGAGATGGAGGCTACACCTTC.

The chain combines TRBV5-1 with TRBJ2-4; no clear D. V lost 4 bases, J lost 8 bases, and 16 bases lay in between. The CDR3 consists of 14 residues. From germline, CDR1 is SGHRS and CDR2 YFSETQ. CDR3 DNA: TGCGCCAGCAGCAGGCAGGCGATGACTGACATTCAGTACTTC. It specifies CASSRQAMTDIQYF.

In its sample, this clonotype was seen a few times. The V gene is TRBV12-3 or TRBV12-4, the J gene TRBJ2-1; 9 bases line up with TRBD2. The V segment lost 1 base and the J segment 7 bases; nucleotides outside the gene matches: 11. The CDR3 is 17 residues long. The CDR3 sequence is CASSLGRGGVPGNEQFF. The CDR3 DNA is TGTGCCAGCAGTTTAGGTCGCGGGGGGGTTCCGGGGAATGAGCAGTTCTTC.

The V gene is TRBV12-3 or TRBV12-4, the J gene TRBJ2-2, with D perhaps matching TRBD2 (6 bases). The V and J ends lost 6 bases and 4 bases respectively, with 12 bases between them. The length of the CDR3 is 14 residues. The CDR3, as DNA: TGTGCCAGCAGAGTGGCGGGAAGCACCGGGGAGCTGTTTTTT. Translation: CASRVAGSTGELFF.

This clonotype was detected ten times or more. The genes are TRBV3-1 and TRBJ2-4; the D is unclear. In germline, CDR1 is LGHDT, CDR2 YNNKEL (reference sequence). V gave up 4 bases and J gave up 6 bases, with 4 bases separating them. The CDR3 loop spans 11 amino acids. CDR3 sequence reads: CASSLGNIQYF. The CDR3 nucleotides read TGTGCCAGCAGCCTCGGAAACATTCAGTACTTC.

This clonotype came up a few times. The J gene is TRBJ2-7, the V gene TRBV28, with D possibly being TRBD1 (5 bases). There are 16 residues in the CDR3. Looked up from germline, CDR1 is MDHEN and CDR2 is SYDVKM. The V end lost 4 bases, the J end lost 0 bases, and 16 bases lay between the germline ends. CDR3 sequence: CASSSPRTPLSYEQYV. DNA of the CDR3: TGTGCCAGCAGTTCTCCACGGACACCCCTCTCCTACGAGCAGTACGTC.

The table lists this clonotype with a few counts. The V and J genes are TRBV7-2 and TRBJ1-5; no clear D gene. The CDR3 spans 14 residues. Trimming pared 4 bases from V and 2 bases from J, leaving 9 bases between. Germline lookup yields CDR1 SGHTA and CDR2 FQGNSA. CDR3 DNA: TGTGCCAGCAGCTGGCAGGTTGGCAATCAGCCCCAGCATTTT. This codes for CASSWQVGNQPQHF.